This is a list of T cell receptor beta chains from one sample in a study of shared clonotypes between healthy human individuals. Only in-frame clones appear in the TCRdb table, and some are missing; sequencing was by immunoSEQ multiplex PCR. The table shows about 590,000 clones, with less than 97% occurring only once. Sequencing input: naive CD8+ T cells sorted from blood. The receptor set was obtained from a woman younger than 45 in good health. Each CDR3 is given with its conserved first and last residue. A D gene is named only where the DNA matches it firmly. The size entry is marked missing in some rows and otherwise reads once, few, many or a size class.

d_call j_call v_call clone_size cdr3_aa cdr3_nt
. TRBJ2-3 TRBV4-1 . CASSHIGSTDTQYF TGCGCCAGCAGCCACATAGGGAGCACAGATACGCAGTATTTT
. TRBJ2-2 TRBV5-5 . CASSFVEYTGELFF TGTGCCAGCAGCTTTGTCGAGTACACCGGGGAGCTGTTTTTT
TRBD2 TRBJ2-7 TRBV11-2 . CASSLDLGLAYEQYF TGTGCCAGCAGCTTAGACCTGGGACTAGCCTACGAGCAGTACTTC
. TRBJ2-2 TRBV29-1 . CSVVSPEATGELFF TGCAGCGTTGTTAGTCCGGAGGCCACCGGGGAGCTGTTTTTT
. TRBJ1-5 TRBV5-6 . CASSSTTGPSNQPQHF TGTGCCAGCAGCTCAACCACTGGCCCTAGCAATCAGCCCCAGCATTTT
. TRBJ1-5 TRBV28 . CASSFGAGSNQPQHF TGTGCCAGCAGTTTTGGGGCGGGGAGCAATCAGCCCCAGCATTTT
. TRBJ1-1 TRBV11-3 . CASSPGTRGVGATEAFF TGTGCCAGCAGCCCTGGGACCCGGGGAGTGGGCGCCACTGAAGCTTTCTTT
TRBD1 TRBJ1-2 TRBV7-9 . CASSSTGLGNYGYTF TGTGCCAGCAGCTCGACAGGGCTCGGGAACTATGGCTACACCTTC
. TRBJ1-5 TRBV5-1 . CASSLAPNQPQHF TGCGCCAGCAGCTTGGCGCCAAATCAGCCCCAGCATTTT
TRBD1 TRBJ2-1 TRBV7-3 . CASSYDRGNEQFF TGTGCCAGCAGCTATGACAGGGGGAATGAGCAGTTCTTC
TRBD1 TRBJ1-2 TRBV28 . CASSFLGGQDLYGYTF TGTGCCAGCAGTTTTTTAGGGGGACAGGACCTCTATGGCTACACCTTC
. TRBJ2-7 TRBV27 . CASSPGTITYEQYF TGTGCCAGCAGTCCCGGGACAATTACCTACGAGCAGTACTTC
. TRBJ2-7 TRBV2 . CASGQGNEQYF TGTGCCAGCGGGCAGGGTAACGAGCAGTACTTC
. TRBJ1-1 TRBV5-4 . CASSFGTEAFF TGTGCCAGCAGCTTCGGTACTGAAGCTTTCTTT
. TRBJ1-1 TRBV29-1 few CSVVGGTEAFF TGCAGCGTGGTAGGGGGCACTGAAGCTTTCTTT
. TRBJ1-1 TRBV27 . CASGGNTEAFF TGTGCCAGCGGGGGAAATACTGAAGCTTTCTTT
. TRBJ1-4 TRBV9 . CASSVDRVGGEKLFF TGTGCCAGCAGCGTAGATCGAGTGGGCGGTGAAAAACTGTTTTTT
. TRBJ1-1 TRBV7-9 . CASSSFRGQKLTEAFF TGTGCCAGCAGCTCCTTTCGCGGACAGAAACTCACTGAAGCTTTCTTT
. TRBJ2-7 TRBV5-1 . CASSLGGAFEQYF TGCGCCAGCAGCTTGGGGGGAGCCTTCGAGCAGTACTTC
TRBD2 TRBJ2-7 TRBV6-7 . CASSRTSVPFTGGSYEQYF TGTGCCAGCAGCAGAACTAGCGTTCCCTTTACCGGAGGCTCCTACGAGCAGTACTTC
. TRBJ1-1 TRBV5-1 . CASSLSQGMTEAFF TGCGCCAGCAGCTTGAGCCAGGGGATGACTGAAGCTTTCTTT
TRBD1 TRBJ2-7 TRBV14 . CASSRRDRYNEQYF TGTGCCAGCAGCCGCAGGGACAGGTACAACGAGCAGTACTTC
. TRBJ2-7 TRBV7-6 once CASSYGQAPVAEQYF TGTGCCAGCAGCTACGGGCAGGCCCCGGTGGCCGAGCAGTACTTC
. TRBJ2-1 TRBV19 . CASTPFPNNEQFF TGTGCCAGTACCCCCTTCCCGAACAATGAGCAGTTCTTC
TRBD2 TRBJ2-7 TRBV30 . CAWSAAGTSGEQYF TGTGCCTGGAGTGCTGCCGGGACTAGCGGCGAGCAGTACTTC
TRBD1 TRBJ2-3 TRBV7-9 . CASSFGQADTQYF TGTGCCAGCAGCTTTGGACAGGCTGATACGCAGTATTTT
TRBD2 TRBJ2-7 TRBV7-8 . CASSPGGLEGPSYEQYF TGTGCCAGCAGTCCCGGGGGGTTGGAGGGACCCTCCTACGAGCAGTACTTC
TRBD1 TRBJ2-5 TRBV4-1 . CASSQGLGTVNQETQYF TGCGCCAGCAGCCAAGGTCTGGGGACAGTTAACCAAGAGACCCAGTACTTC
. TRBJ2-7 TRBV19 once CASSAGRFGPYEQYF TGTGCCAGTAGTGCCGGCCGCTTTGGTCCCTACGAGCAGTACTTC
. TRBJ2-7 TRBV9 . CASSSSDYEQYF TGTGCCAGCAGCTCCTCTGATTACGAGCAGTACTTC
TRBD2 TRBJ2-7 TRBV2 . CASTTAGGLNEQYF TGTGCCAGCACCACTGCGGGAGGTCTAAACGAGCAGTACTTC
TRBD2 TRBJ2-6 TRBV27 . CASTFGGASGANVLTF TGTGCCAGCACTTTCGGGGGGGCCTCTGGGGCCAACGTCCTGACTTTC
. TRBJ2-1 TRBV27 . CASSTSSTSSNNEQFF TGTGCCAGCAGTACCTCGTCGACTAGTTCAAACAATGAGCAGTTCTTC
TRBD1 TRBJ1-2 TRBV5-1 . CASSPVQGVEGYTF TGCGCCAGCAGCCCGGTACAGGGGGTGGAAGGCTACACCTTC
. TRBJ1-3 TRBV27 . CASSWDGGEGNTIYF TGTGCCAGCAGTTGGGACGGCGGCGAAGGAAACACCATATATTTT
TRBD1 TRBJ1-5 TRBV10-2 . CASGTGRQPQHF TGCGCCAGCGGGACAGGGCGTCAGCCCCAGCATTTT
. TRBJ2-2 TRBV7-8 . CASSLAYGPGELFF TGTGCCAGCAGCTTAGCGTACGGGCCCGGGGAGCTGTTTTTT
TRBD1 TRBJ1-1 TRBV9 . CASSVAGTGTEAFF TGTGCCAGCAGCGTAGCGGGGACAGGGACTGAAGCTTTCTTT
. TRBJ1-5 TRBV27 few CASRSSDQPQHF TGTGCCAGCAGGAGCTCGGATCAGCCCCAGCATTTT
TRBD1 TRBJ2-7 TRBV27 . CASSAGTGYEQYF TGTGCCAGCAGTGCCGGGACAGGGTACGAGCAGTACTTC
. TRBJ1-4 TRBV27 . CASSQASGANEKLFF TGTGCCAGCAGTCAGGCCTCGGGGGCTAATGAAAAACTGTTTTTT
TRBD1 TRBJ2-7 TRBV5-1 . CASSSQRGTGRHEQYF TGCGCCAGCAGCTCTCAACGGGGGACAGGTCGTCACGAGCAGTACTTC
. TRBJ2-2 TRBV25-1 . CASSDLRENSNTGELFF TGTGCCAGCAGTGATCTGAGGGAAAACTCGAACACCGGGGAGCTGTTTTTT
. TRBJ2-1 TRBV7-8 . CASAGDRNEQFF TGTGCCAGCGCGGGCGACCGCAATGAGCAGTTCTTC
TRBD1 TRBJ1-2 TRBV5-4 . CASSPGQGAWGYTF TGTGCCAGCAGCCCCGGACAGGGGGCGTGGGGCTACACCTTC
. TRBJ2-1 TRBV19 . CASSPGALSSYNEQFF TGTGCCAGTAGCCCTGGGGCTCTGAGCTCCTACAATGAGCAGTTCTTC
. TRBJ1-2 TRBV7-8 . CASTKSINYGYTF TGTGCCAGCACCAAAAGCATTAACTATGGCTACACCTTC
. TRBJ2-2 TRBV4-1 . CASSRTSIPLWTGELFF TGCGCCAGCAGCCGAACTAGCATCCCATTGTGGACCGGGGAGCTGTTTTTT
. TRBJ2-1 TRBV7-9 . CASSLSGLPRNEQFF TGTGCCAGCAGCTTAAGTGGACTACCCCGTAATGAGCAGTTCTTC
TRBD2 TRBJ2-5 TRBV27 . CASSGTSGLQETQYF TGTGCCAGCAGTGGGACTAGCGGCCTCCAAGAGACCCAGTACTTC
. TRBJ1-1 TRBV7-9 few CASSLGGVREAFF TGTGCCAGCAGCTTAGGCGGGGTTAGGGAAGCTTTCTTT
. TRBJ2-1 TRBV28 . CASSPRGAPSEQFF TGTGCCAGCAGTCCTAGGGGGGCACCCAGCGAGCAGTTCTTC
. TRBJ1-2 TRBV6-5 . CASSYSGGPLDYGYTF TGTGCCAGCAGTTACTCCGGAGGGCCTTTGGACTATGGCTACACCTTC
. TRBJ1-5 TRBV13 . CASSSEELNQPQHF TGTGCCAGCAGCTCAGAGGAACTCAATCAGCCCCAGCATTTT
TRBD1 TRBJ1-3 TRBV5-1 . CASSPETGRGNTIYF TGCGCCAGCAGCCCGGAGACAGGGAGAGGTAACACCATATATTTT
. TRBJ2-7 TRBV29-1 . CSVEVVLRLGTESYEQYF TGCAGCGTTGAAGTCGTTCTAAGGTTAGGGACTGAGTCCTACGAGCAGTACTTC
TRBD1 TRBJ1-2 TRBV19 . CATEQGGHGYTF TGTGCCACAGAACAGGGGGGACATGGCTACACCTTC
TRBD2 TRBJ2-7 TRBV4-1 few CASSQSLAGGYYEQYF TGCGCCAGCAGCCAATCACTAGCGGGAGGGTACTACGAGCAGTACTTC
TRBD2 TRBJ2-1 TRBV7-9 . CASSQGLAVEQFF TGTGCCAGCAGTCAGGGACTAGCGGTTGAGCAGTTCTTC
. TRBJ2-1 TRBV6-1 . CASSEEALHRSYNEQFF TGTGCCAGCAGTGAAGAGGCACTCCACCGCTCCTACAATGAGCAGTTCTTC